This T cell receptor beta chain was obtained from a study of response to subunit inactivated influenza vaccine. Study-wide results and limits: The authors suggested that every seasonal influenza vaccination recruits few new T cells.

Trimming left V 1 base short and J 0 bases short, with 6 bases between. Per the germline V gene, CDR1 is MNHNS and CDR2 is SASEGT. The CDR3 sequence is 14 residues long. With regard to this clonotype: Its antigen is undetermined.

One entry per CDR3 protein results from TCRdb running MiXCR on the RT-PCR reads. Of roughly 520,000 distinct CDR3 sequences in the sample, around 25% were seen once. The chain joins TRBV6-1 to TRBJ1-1; no firm D call. This sequence was found in a man aged 50-59 years who received an inactivated influenza vaccine. This sample comprised CD4+ T cells sorted from PBMCs, obtained roughly 5 days after vaccination. The CDR3 nucleotides are TGTGCCAGCAGTGAAGGCGGCATGAACACTGAAGCTTTCTTT. It specifies CASSEGGMNTEAFF.